This passage covers 32 T cell receptor beta chains from one sample sequenced in a study of blood T cells in healthy people across ages. Combining a sample-barcoded 5' primer with a J-beta primer mix, a second PCR ran for 7 to 11 cycles. TCRdb reprocessed the 5' RACE reads via MiXCR and lists one record per CDR3 protein. The table records 700,000 to 1,000,000 distinct CDR3 sequences, under 55% of them present only once. Sequencing input: blood. These receptors were collected from a man aged 55 to 70 in good health.

The sample holds one count of this clonotype. This may be a read error, as it is one base from a much larger clone. The chain is built from TRBV12-3 or TRBV12-4 and TRBJ2-6, with TRBD1 as a possible D gene (5 bases). The CDR3 sequence is 18 residues long. Trimming left V 2 bases short and J 0 bases short, with 14 bases between. The CDR3 spells CASSLRGAVASGANVLTF. DNA of the CDR3: TGTGCCAGCAGTTTAAGGGGCGCAGTGGCCTCTGGGGCCAACGTCCTGACTTTC.

Note on this clonotype: Given a much more abundant clone one base away, this may be a read error. The V call is TRBV10-2, the J call TRBJ2-5, with 9 nucleotides matching TRBD2. The CDR3 has 14 residues. J was trimmed by 11 bases and V by 4 bases; bases with no gene match: 11. Germline V gene data show CDR1 as WSHSY and CDR2 as SAAADI. The CDR3 loop reads CASSGGGGASEQYF. In DNA, the CDR3 is TGCGCCAGCAGTGGAGGCGGGGGGGCAAGTGAGCAGTACTTC.

This clonotype was seen more than once but under ten times. CDR3 DNA sequence: TGTGCCAGCAGCGGACAGCTGGACACCGGGGAGCTGTTTTTT. This sequence encodes CASSGQLDTGELFF. The chain employs TRBV25-1 and TRBJ2-2; weak D call: TRBD1 (6 bases). V dropped 6 bases and J dropped 3 bases, with 11 bases sitting between them. CDR3 length equals 14 residues. Germline V gives CDR1 MGHDK, CDR2 SYGVNS.

This clonotype was counted between two and nine times. This sequence joins TRBV3-1 and TRBJ2-5, with 7 bases lining up with TRBD1. Germline V gives CDR1 LGHDT, CDR2 YNNKEL (reference sequence). CDR3 size: 14 residues. Losses at the gene ends were 3 bases for V and 4 bases for J; bases not matched to a gene: 5. CDR3 sequence: CASSHRTGSETQYF. The CDR3 DNA reads as TGTGCCAGCAGCCATCGGACAGGTTCAGAGACCCAGTACTTC.

V gene TRBV9 combines with J gene TRBJ1-5; unclear D gene. Between the trimmed V and J ends, which lost 4 bases and 4 bases, there was a span of 15 bases. Germline V gives CDR1 SGDLS, CDR2 YYNGEE. The CDR3 is 15 amino acids. The CDR3 sequence is CASSPEPGENQPQHF. The CDR3 DNA follows: TGTGCCAGCAGCCCCGAACCCGGGGAAAATCAGCCCCAGCATTTT. The variable domain in full, with the rest retrieved from reference TRBV9 and TRBJ1-5, is DSGVTQTPKHLITATGQRVTLRCSPRSGDLSVYWYQQSLDQGLQFLIQYYNGEERAKGNILERFSAQQFPDLHSELNLSSLELGDSALYFCASSPEPGENQPQHFGDGTRLSIL.

The chain joins TRBV5-1 to TRBJ2-7; 12 positions agree with TRBD2. The tail of the sequence fits TRBJ2-5 better, so the J call may be wrong. Germline lookup yields CDR1 SGHRS and CDR2 YFSETQ. The CDR3 length is 15 residues. In DNA, the CDR3 is TGCGCCAGCAGCTCCGGACTAGCGGGGTCAGAGACCCAGTACTTC. Its protein is CASSSGLAGSETQYF.

The chain links TRBV7-9 to TRBJ2-7; possible D gene TRBD1, 5 bases. Germline V gene sequence: CDR1 SEHNR, CDR2 FQNEAQ (reference sequence). The ends were cut back, 5 bases at V and 2 bases at J, with 16 bases in the middle. The CDR3 is 15 residues long. The CDR3 DNA reads TGTGCCAGCAGCAAAAAGACAGCTACTCCCTACGAGCAGTACTTC. Translation gives CASSKKTATPYEQYF.

V and J are TRBV30 and TRBJ2-7, with D perhaps TRBD2 (5 bases). The germline CDR1 and CDR2 sequences are GTSNPN and SVGIG (reference sequence). The CDR3 consists of 13 residues. V dropped 5 bases and J dropped 10 bases, with 21 bases sitting between them. Here the CDR3 reads CAWHHAPERIQYF. In DNA form, the CDR3 reads TGTGCCTGGCACCATGCCCCGGAGCGGATCCAGTACTTC.

This rearrangement joins TRBV7-2 to TRBJ2-2; 7 bases line up with TRBD2. V was clipped by 6 bases and J by 3 bases; unmatched bases: 7. The CDR3 covers 15 residues. Germline loops: CDR1 SGHTA, CDR2 FQGNSA. The CDR3 sequence: CASRAGRADTGELFF. CDR3 DNA: TGTGCCAGCAGGGCGGGGAGGGCCGACACCGGGGAGCTGTTTTTT.

This clonotype has only a few counts. Mismatch with germline at one junction end may stem from a read error. This chain connects TRBV10-3 to TRBJ1-2; unclear D gene. The CDR3 extends over 12 amino acids. Germline-derived CDR1 and CDR2 are ENHRY and SYGVKD. The CDR3 DNA follows: TGTGCCATCGGTGAAGACCGTTATGGCTACACCTTC. The encoded protein is CAIGEDRYGYTF.

This clonotype was found a few times. The chain has TRBV28 and TRBJ1-1, with 7 bases matching TRBD1. The V and J ends lost 7 bases and 4 bases, in that order; junction bases with no gene match: 6. The germline V gene has CDR1 MDHEN and CDR2 SYDVKM. The CDR3 runs to 13 residues. CDR3 sequence (DNA): TGTGCCAGCACCGGGACAGAAAGCACTGAAGCTTTCTTT. Its protein is CASTGTESTEAFF.

This chain joins TRBV20-1 and TRBJ2-3, with 8 bases fitting TRBD2. V was pared by 5 bases and J by 3 bases, with 4 bases of the junction left unmatched. The germline V gene has CDR1 DFQATT and CDR2 SNEGSKA (reference sequence). The CDR3 covers 13 residues. CDR3 in DNA: TGCAGTGCTTGCAGCGGGGGAACAGATACGCAGTATTTT. Its protein product is CSACSGGTDTQYF.

This clonotype has only one observation. The chain joins TRBV6-1 to TRBJ2-7; the D gene is possibly TRBD1 (6 bases). The CDR3 runs to 14 residues. V was shortened by 8 bases and J by 1 base, with 15 bases between the two germline ends. CDR1 and CDR2 from the germline V gene are MNHNS and SASEGT. CDR3 amino acids: CASALEQGSYEQYF. In nucleotides, the CDR3 is TGTGCCAGCGCGCTAGAGCAGGGGTCCTACGAGCAGTACTTC.

In DNA, the CDR3 is TGTGCCAGCAGCTCCGGACAAGAGCAGTTCTTC. It translates to CASSSGQEQFF. V usage is TRBV7-6 and J usage is TRBJ2-1; possibly TRBD1 for D (5 bases). The ends were cut back, 4 bases at V and 10 bases at J, with 8 bases in the middle. The CDR3 runs 11 residues. Germline lookup yields CDR1 SGHVS and CDR2 FNYEAQ.

This clonotype has just a few counts. The chain links TRBV20-1 to TRBJ2-4; TRBD2 matches 13 bases. Trimming cost V 3 bases and J 13 bases; bases outside gene matches: 6. Germline-derived CDR1 and CDR2 are DFQATT and SNEGSKA (reference sequence). CDR3 length equals 13 residues. CDR3 residues: CSARTSGGWVQYF. In nucleotides, the CDR3 is TGCAGTGCTAGGACTAGCGGGGGGTGGGTGCAGTACTTC.

This clonotype appeared a few times. The gene calls are TRBV9 and TRBJ2-5, with a weak D call TRBD2 (6 bases). V dropped 3 bases and J dropped 5 bases, with 14 bases sitting between them. Germline loops: CDR1 SGDLS, CDR2 YYNGEE. The length of the CDR3 is 14 residues. CDR3 in amino acids: CASSARLATETQYF. Written as DNA, the CDR3 is TGTGCCAGCAGCGCCCGGCTAGCGACGGAGACCCAGTACTTC. The whole variable domain, remainder taken from reference TRBV9 and TRBJ2-5, is DSGVTQTPKHLITATGQRVTLRCSPRSGDLSVYWYQQSLDQGLQFLIQYYNGEERAKGNILERFSAQQFPDLHSELNLSSLELGDSALYFCASSARLATETQYFGPGTRLLVL.

Notes on this clonotype: This may be a read error: a much more frequent sequence differs by one nucleotide. This sequence joins TRBV7-2 and TRBJ2-5; 7 nucleotides line up with TRBD1. V lost 5 bases and J lost 3; bases outside the gene matches: 3. The CDR3 sequence is 13 residues long. The germline V gene encodes CDR1 SGHTA and CDR2 FQGNSA. CDR3 protein: CASSRGQKETQYF. For the CDR3, the DNA is TGTGCCAGCAGCCGGGGACAGAAAGAGACCCAGTACTTC.

This clonotype was detected only a few times. The chain recombines TRBV20-1 with TRBJ2-1, with D uncertain. The germline V gene encodes CDR1 DFQATT and CDR2 SNEGSKA (reference sequence). Trimming took 3 bases from V and 0 from J, leaving 15 bases between them. The CDR3 extends over 16 amino acids. CDR3 in amino acids: CSASDLELSSYNEQFF. In nucleotides, the CDR3 is TGCAGTGCTAGCGACTTGGAGTTGAGCTCCTACAATGAGCAGTTCTTC.

This clonotype showed up many times. The chain uses TRBV2 and TRBJ1-2; tentative D call: TRBD1 (6 bases). This CDR3 is 15 amino acids long. Trimming removed 7 bases at V and 8 bases at J, with 23 bases between. Per germline, CDR1 SNHLY and CDR2 FYNNEI. CDR3 in amino acids: CASILQDSPSIGYTF. Written as DNA, the CDR3 is TGTGCCAGCATTCTCCAGGACAGCCCTTCTATCGGCTACACCTTC.

V and J are TRBV6-1 and TRBJ2-5; TRBD2 matches at 9 bases. This CDR3 spans 15 amino acids. Trimming took 6 bases from V and 4 from J; bases not matched to a gene: 9. CDR1 and CDR2 (germline): MNHNS, SASEGT. CDR3 in DNA: TGTGCCAGCAGGGGACTGACTAGCGGAGGAGAGACCCAGTACTTC. This translates into CASRGLTSGGETQYF.

This clonotype showed up just once. The V call is TRBV24-1, the J call TRBJ1-2, with D maybe TRBD1 (5 bases). V lost 10 bases, J lost 8 bases, and 13 bases lay in between. The CDR3 consists of 11 residues. CDR1 and CDR2 (germline): KGHDR, SFDVKD. The CDR3 DNA follows: TGTGCCACGCAGGGTGGCGGAGGCTACACCTTC. Translating it yields CATQGGGGYTF.

J is TRBJ1-6 and V is TRBV7-2; 8 nucleotides line up with TRBD1. Trimming cost V 4 bases and J 8 bases; bases outside gene matches: 7. Per germline, CDR1 SGHTA and CDR2 FQGNSA. The CDR3 consists of 15 residues. CDR3 loop: CASSSRGLRYSPLHF. The CDR3 DNA follows: TGTGCCAGCAGCTCCAGGGGGCTCCGGTATTCACCCCTCCACTTT.

A remark on this clonotype: Since a much larger clone is just one base distant, this may be a read error. This chain connects TRBV2 to TRBJ1-2; tentatively, D is TRBD1 (5 bases). The CDR3 runs 13 residues. Trimming pared 6 bases from V and 6 bases from J, leaving 14 bases between. CDR1 is SNHLY and CDR2 is FYNNEI in the germline V gene. As DNA, the CDR3 is TGTGCCAGCAGGACGGGGGGATACCATGGCTACACCTTC. It yields the protein CASRTGGYHGYTF.

The V call is TRBV6-2 or TRBV6-3, the J call TRBJ2-7; TRBD1 agrees at 7 bases. CDR3 size: 17 residues. Germline V gene sequence: CDR1 MNHEY, CDR2 SVGEGT. V was clipped by 9 bases and J by 0 bases; unmatched bases: 17. CDR3 coding DNA: TGTGCCAGTACAAGGATTCCCAGGGGGAAGCTCTCCTACGAGCAGTACTTC. Its protein is CASTRIPRGKLSYEQYF.

The sample holds many counts of this clonotype. V and J are TRBV29-1 and TRBJ1-5; a possible D gene is TRBD1 (5 bases). The CDR3 sequence is 12 residues long. Germline CDR1 and CDR2: SQVTM and ANQGSEA. In nucleotides, the CDR3 is TGCAGGTCGGGGCAGAGCAATCAGCCCCAGCATTTT. Translated, it gives CRSGQSNQPQHF.

This clonotype was seen once. J is TRBJ1-1 and V is TRBV30, with TRBD1 identical over 8 bases. The germline CDR1 and CDR2 sequences are GTSNPN and SVGIG (reference sequence). V was pared by 5 bases and J by 0 bases, with 2 bases of the junction left unmatched. The CDR3 covers 13 residues. The CDR3 protein is CAWGTGLNTEAFF. The CDR3, as DNA: TGTGCCTGGGGGACAGGTTTGAACACTGAAGCTTTCTTT.

The rearrangement links TRBV7-3 to TRBJ2-6; D is perhaps TRBD2 (6 bases). The CDR3 has 16 residues. Germline V gives CDR1 SGHTA, CDR2 FQGTGA. V dropped 5 bases and J dropped 6 bases, with 17 bases sitting between them. This CDR3 reads CASSIIGTETANVLTF. The CDR3, as DNA: TGTGCCAGCAGCATCATAGGGACTGAAACGGCCAACGTCCTGACTTTC.

This clonotype was seen only a few times. This chain joins TRBV12-3 or TRBV12-4 and TRBJ2-7; no definite D call. The V gene lost 5 bases and the J gene lost 3 bases, with 17 bases spanning the gap. CDR3 length equals 15 residues. CDR3 sequence (DNA): TGTGCCAGCAGTCTCAAGGGCTTCGTTTACTACGAGCAGTACTTC. Translation: CASSLKGFVYYEQYF.

This clonotype was seen at least ten times. The chain combines TRBV2 with TRBJ2-7, with TRBD2 matching 7 bases. The CDR3 covers 14 residues. Germline values: CDR1 SNHLY, CDR2 FYNNEI. V trimming: 8 bases; J trimming: 4 bases; junction bases outside the gene matches: 11. Here the CDR3 reads CASSRAGEGYEQYF. The CDR3 region has the DNA TGTGCCAGCTCCCGGGCTGGGGAGGGATACGAGCAGTACTTC.

This clonotype was counted only a few times. The V call is TRBV12-3 or TRBV12-4, the J call TRBJ2-1, with 10 bases lining up with TRBD2. The CDR3 consists of 15 residues. The V segment lost 3 bases and the J segment 3 bases; nucleotides outside the gene matches: 2. The CDR3 DNA follows: TGTGCCAGCAGTTTCAGGACTAGCGGCTACAATGAGCAGTTCTTC. Its translation: CASSFRTSGYNEQFF.

The chain employs TRBV28 and TRBJ2-2; D is perhaps TRBD2 (6 bases). Trimming removed 1 base at V and 5 bases at J, with 11 bases between. Germline V CDR1 and CDR2: MDHEN, SYDVKM. This CDR3 has 15 residues. The CDR3 spells CASSLFGGKTGELFF. In nucleotides, the CDR3 is TGTGCCAGCAGTTTATTTGGGGGGAAAACCGGGGAGCTGTTTTTT.

A single count supports this clonotype. This chain links TRBV20-1 with TRBJ2-3; TRBD2 matches at 10 bases. Looked up from germline, CDR1 is DFQATT and CDR2 is SNEGSKA (reference sequence). This CDR3 contains 17 residues. V lost 0 bases and J lost 1; bases outside the gene matches: 7. CDR3 protein: CSARDFYLAGGTDTQYF. The CDR3 region has the DNA TGCAGTGCTAGAGATTTTTATCTAGCGGGGGGCACAGATACGCAGTATTTT.